The 19 T cell receptor beta chains presented below share a single source sample, sequenced in a study of CD8+ T cells in alopecia areata. Following extraction, RNA underwent reverse transcription to cDNA, which served as the sequencing template. The repertoire was sequenced with immunoSEQ multiplex PCR; TCRdb's copy has only in-frame clones and lacks some. This sample carries 250,000 to 300,000 clones, 58% of them seen once, and the ten largest clones take under 2%. The treatment: oral pan-JAK inhibitor, 5-10 mg twice daily. Source: CD4+ T cells sorted from blood, taken at week 24, from a patient treated with tofacitinib. The receptor source for this set is a human donor with alopecia areata.

The CDR3: CASKKSTDTQYF. DNA of the CDR3: TGTGCCAGCAAGAAGAGCACAGATACGCAGTATTTT. The rearrangement links TRBV2 to TRBJ2-3; D uncertain. The V gene lost 7 bases and the J gene lost 0 bases, with 5 bases spanning the gap. This CDR3 has 12 amino acids. In germline, CDR1 is SNHLY, CDR2 FYNNEI. Combining the CDR3 with reference TRBV2 and TRBJ2-3 gives the whole variable domain EPEVTQTPSHQVTQMGQEVILRCVPISNHLYFYWYRQILGQKVEFLVSFYNNEISEKSEIFDDQFSVERPDGSNFTLKIRSTKLEDSAMYFCASKKSTDTQYFGPGTRLTVL.

The chain recombines TRBV29-1 with TRBJ1-1; 7 nucleotides match TRBD1. The CDR3 has 13 amino acids. V lost 4 bases and J lost 1; bases outside the gene matches: 3. Germline values: CDR1 SQVTM, CDR2 ANQGSEA. The CDR3 DNA follows: TGCAGCGTTGTCAACAGGGGGAACACTGAAGCTTTCTTT. Protein: CSVVNRGNTEAFF.

The chain uses TRBV25-1 and TRBJ1-2; D is uncertain. CDR3 length equals 14 residues. V lost 1 base and J 6 bases, leaving 12 bases between the germline ends. In germline, CDR1 is MGHDK, CDR2 SYGVNS. CDR3 in DNA: TGTGCCAGCAGTGAATTCACCCGGGAGGATGGCTACACCTTC. It specifies CASSEFTREDGYTF.

The V gene is TRBV15, the J gene TRBJ2-2; D gene unclear. Trimming pared 5 bases from V and 4 bases from J, leaving 8 bases between. Germline CDR1 LNHNV, CDR2 YYDKDF (reference sequence). The CDR3 loop spans 13 amino acids. The CDR3 nucleotides read TGTGCCACCAGCTCCACCCCCACCGGGGAGCTGTTTTTT. Its protein product is CATSSTPTGELFF.

A remark on this clone: The same CDR3 also results from other DNA sequences found in this sample. This sequence joins TRBV29-1 and TRBJ1-2; D remains ambiguous. CDR3 size: 13 residues. Trimming left V 2 bases short and J 2 bases short, with 9 bases between. CDR1 and CDR2 (germline): SQVTM, ANQGSEA. CDR3 residues: CSVERGQNYGYTF. DNA for the CDR3: TGCAGCGTTGAACGCGGCCAGAACTATGGCTACACCTTC.

The V gene is TRBV28, the J gene TRBJ1-1; possible D gene TRBD1, 6 bases. Germline V CDR1 and CDR2: MDHEN, SYDVKM. This CDR3 contains 13 residues. With 7 bases removed from V and 8 bases from J, the gap between germline ends came to 17 bases. The CDR3 region has the DNA TGTGCCAGCATATCAGGGGCACAAGGGGAAGCTTTCTTT. Encoded protein: CASISGAQGEAFF.

The rearrangement uses TRBV4-1 and TRBJ2-3, with D tentatively TRBD2 (6 bases). Per germline, CDR1 MGHRA and CDR2 YSYEKL. V shed 0 bases and J shed 3 bases, with 10 bases lying between them. This CDR3 has 15 amino acids. Here the CDR3 DNA reads TGCGCCAGCAGCCAAGACGGGGGTGGGACAGATACGCAGTATTTT. Translated: CASSQDGGGTDTQYF.

The chain employs TRBV5-4 and TRBJ2-1; the match to TRBD2 covers 8 bases. The CDR3 has 12 residues. J gave up 5 bases and V 7 bases, and 2 bases lay outside the gene matches. Germline CDR1 SGHNT, CDR2 YYREEE (reference sequence). Here the CDR3 reads CASRRGDNEQFF. CDR3 bases: TGTGCCAGCCGGCGGGGGGACAATGAGCAGTTCTTC.

The chain has TRBV30 and TRBJ2-1; a weak D match, TRBD2 (5 bases). The V end was cut by 3 bases, the J end by 6 bases, with 12 bases between. The germline V gene encodes CDR1 GTSNPN and CDR2 SVGIG (reference sequence). This CDR3 is built from 13 residues. CDR3 nucleotide sequence: TGTGCCTGGAGCCGGGATCTCCGCAATGAGCAGTTCTTC. Amino acids: CAWSRDLRNEQFF. Supplemented by reference TRBV30 and TRBJ2-1, the full variable domain reads SQTIHQWPATLVQPVGSPLSLECTVEGTSNPNLYWYRQAAGRGLQLLFYSVGIGQISSEVPQNLSASRPQDRQFILSSKKLLLSDSGFYLCAWSRDLRNEQFFGPGTRLTVL.

This clone was seen more than once but under ten times. The chain recombines TRBV29-1 with TRBJ2-5; D ambiguous. Between the trimmed V and J ends, which lost 3 bases and 2 bases, there was a span of 13 bases. CDR3 length equals 14 residues. The germline V gene has CDR1 SQVTM and CDR2 ANQGSEA. CDR3 nucleotides: TGCAGCGTTGAGGTCCAGAGAACTCAAGAGACCCAGTACTTC. Translation gives CSVEVQRTQETQYF.

A single count supports this clone. V and J are TRBV30 and TRBJ1-4, with 9 bases aligning to TRBD1. There are 14 residues in the CDR3. The ends lost 5 bases at V and 6 bases at J; junction bases unmatched: 7. Germline V gives CDR1 GTSNPN, CDR2 SVGIG (reference sequence). In nucleotides, the CDR3 is TGTGCCTGGGACAGGGGGTTGGTTGATGAAAAACTGTTTTTT. Protein: CAWDRGLVDEKLFF.

DNA of the CDR3: TGTGCCAGCAGTTTCGGGGGGGCGAATTCACCCCTCCACTTT. Its protein is CASSFGGANSPLHF. V is TRBV28 and J is TRBJ1-6; D perhaps matches TRBD1 (6 bases). V was clipped by 3 bases and J by 7 bases, with 10 bases between them. Germline loops: CDR1 MDHEN, CDR2 SYDVKM. This CDR3 contains 14 residues.

This clone has only a few counts. This chain connects TRBV7-9 to TRBJ2-1; tentatively, D is TRBD1 or TRBD2 (6 bases each). Germline V lookup: CDR1 SEHNR, CDR2 FQNEAQ (reference sequence). The CDR3 extends over 16 amino acids. The V and J ends lost 7 bases and 0 bases respectively, with 16 bases between them. CDR3 DNA: TGTGCCAGCACCCGAGGAGAGGGGGGCTCCTACAATGAGCAGTTCTTC. This gives the protein CASTRGEGGSYNEQFF.

This clone was recorded a few times. For the CDR3, the DNA is TGTGCCAGCAGCCCCCGGCGGAGGAACTACGAGCAGTACTTC. Translated, it gives CASSPRRRNYEQYF. This rearrangement joins TRBV7-8 to TRBJ2-7; possible D gene TRBD2, 5 bases. Germline CDR1 SGHVS, CDR2 FQNEAQ. Trimming pared 5 bases from V and 3 bases from J, leaving 14 bases between. The CDR3 has 14 amino acids. Full variable domain (rest looked up from reference TRBV7-8 and TRBJ2-7): GAGVSQSPRYKVAKRGQDVALRCDPISGHVSLFWYQQALGQGPEFLTYFQNEAQLDKSGLPSDRFFAERPEGSVSTLKIQRTQQEDSAVYLCASSPRRRNYEQYFGPGTRLTVT.

The genes are TRBV29-1 and TRBJ2-3; D is ambiguous. This CDR3 has 15 amino acids. V lost 3 bases to trimming and J lost 1 base, with 14 bases between them. The germline V gene has CDR1 SQVTM and CDR2 ANQGSEA. The CDR3 region has the DNA TGCAGCGTTGAGGTCCAGGCCCCCCGCACAGATACGCAGTATTTT. Protein sequence: CSVEVQAPRTDTQYF.

In this sample, this clone turned up a few times. The gene calls are TRBV6-6 and TRBJ1-5; D remains ambiguous. The V gene's germline CDR1 is MNHNY and CDR2 SVGAGI (reference sequence). V was shortened by 2 bases and J by 0 bases, with 5 bases between the two germline ends. The CDR3 spans 14 residues. The CDR3 region is CASSYVSSNQPQHF. The CDR3, as DNA: TGTGCCAGCAGTTACGTCAGTAGCAATCAGCCCCAGCATTTT.

With regard to this clone: The same CDR3 is also encoded by other DNA sequences in this sample. V gene TRBV5-1 combines with J gene TRBJ2-7; D ambiguous. The CDR3 length is 13 residues. Germline V gives CDR1 SGHRS, CDR2 YFSETQ. Trimming took off 0 bases at V and 0 bases at J, with 4 bases between the two ends. The CDR3, as DNA: TGCGCCAGCAGCTTGGACAACTCCTACGAGCAGTACTTC. Translating gives CASSLDNSYEQYF.

This chain joins TRBV5-1 and TRBJ2-1, with TRBD2 matching 8 bases. V shed 4 bases, J shed 3 bases, and the junction held 6 bases outside the gene matches. This CDR3 spans 15 amino acids. Germline V gene data show CDR1 as SGHRS and CDR2 as YFSETQ. This CDR3 is CASSRSGENYNEQFF. CDR3 nucleotide sequence: TGCGCCAGCAGCCGTAGCGGGGAGAACTACAATGAGCAGTTCTTC.

The rearrangement links TRBV5-4 to TRBJ2-3; 11 bases agree with TRBD1. V trimming: 4 bases; J trimming: 3 bases; junction bases outside the gene matches: 7. The length of the CDR3 is 16 residues. The germline V gene has CDR1 SGHNT and CDR2 YYREEE (reference sequence). CDR3 sequence: CASSPRTGGRTDTQYF. As DNA, the CDR3 is TGTGCCAGCAGCCCAAGGACAGGGGGCCGGACAGATACGCAGTATTTT.